This T cell receptor beta chain came from a study of blood T cell repertoires in COVID-19. Overall study: PBMCs, B-cell-depleted T cells, or T cells were the source of the cDNA or gDNA that made up the material.

Authors' methods: Researchers report that nucleated cell counts were estimated from reference gene primer amplification. TCRdb's table, derived via immunoSEQ multiplex PCR, lists solely in-frame clones and lacks some. V and J calls and clone size follow that table, whereas D and trimming were derived from the DNA. The table shows roughly 200,000 clones, with 89% occurring only once. Germline V CDR1 and CDR2: LGHDT, YNNKEL (reference sequence). The CDR3 is 11 amino acids. With 10 bases removed from V and 1 base from J, the gap between germline ends came to 7 bases. The gene calls are TRBV3-1 (or the pseudogene TRBV3-2) and TRBJ1-1; D ambiguous. The receptor comes from a woman aged 30 to 39 with acute COVID-19. Sequencing input: PBMCs or T cells enriched from blood (not recorded which). The CDR3 DNA reads TGTGCCACCGGTGGGAACACTGAAGCTTTCTTT. Its protein product is CATGGNTEAFF.